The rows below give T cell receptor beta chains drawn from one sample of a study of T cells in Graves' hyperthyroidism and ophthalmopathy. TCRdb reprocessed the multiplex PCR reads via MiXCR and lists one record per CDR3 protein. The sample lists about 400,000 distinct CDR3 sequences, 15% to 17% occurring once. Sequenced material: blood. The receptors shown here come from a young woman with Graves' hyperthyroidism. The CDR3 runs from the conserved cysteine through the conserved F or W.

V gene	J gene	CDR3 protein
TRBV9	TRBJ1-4	CASSDDRFGQKLFF
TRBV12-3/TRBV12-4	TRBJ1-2	CASSNGGRDYGYTF
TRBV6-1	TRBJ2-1	CASSSYTSGGGWGQFF
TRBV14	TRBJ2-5	CASSQEAAGVRGQETQYF
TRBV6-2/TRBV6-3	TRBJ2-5	CASSLNLQETQYF
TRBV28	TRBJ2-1	CASSFGLAGDFDIEQFF
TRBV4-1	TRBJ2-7	CASSQLAGTYEQYF
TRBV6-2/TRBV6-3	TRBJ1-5	CASRSIARVRIYSNQPQHF
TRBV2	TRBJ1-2	CASRDGQGAGGYTF
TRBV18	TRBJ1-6	CASSPDQGANSPLHF
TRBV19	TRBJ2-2	CASKESWRGLTGELFF
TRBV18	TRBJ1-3	CASSPPRTGTSGNTIYF
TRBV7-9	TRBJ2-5	CASSFAYRINWETQYF
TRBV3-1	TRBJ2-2	CASSPRAGGTGELFF
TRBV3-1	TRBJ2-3	CASSLMISTDTQYF
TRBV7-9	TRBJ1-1	CTSSFAGVAEAFF
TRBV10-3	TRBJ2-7	CAISENNGQPRTYEQYF
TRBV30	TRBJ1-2	CVWGGFNYGYTF
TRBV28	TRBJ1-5	CASSAPRQLSNQPQHF
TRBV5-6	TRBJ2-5	CASSLLAGPRGETQYF
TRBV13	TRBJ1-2	CASSLVQGDIGYTF
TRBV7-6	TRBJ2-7	CASSLRWGEGDEQYF
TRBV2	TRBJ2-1	CASSPEAWDEQFF
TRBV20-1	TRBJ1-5	CSAGKGNQPQHF
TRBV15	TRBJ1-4	CATSRGTGDNEKLFF
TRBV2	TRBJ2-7	CASSSWRGQRSYEQYF
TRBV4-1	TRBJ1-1	CASSQVWAATEAFF
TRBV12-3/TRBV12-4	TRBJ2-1	CASSSTLTPYNEQFF
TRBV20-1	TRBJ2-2	CSAIPGLNTGELFF
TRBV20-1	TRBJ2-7	CSARAAVTYEQYF
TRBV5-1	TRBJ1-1	CASSLAGWRSLNTEAFF
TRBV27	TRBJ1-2	CASSPRQGVAYGYTF
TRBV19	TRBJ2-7	CASSMRGAIPSEQYF
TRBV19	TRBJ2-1	CASRRVPYNEQFF
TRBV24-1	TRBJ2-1	CATSDSQLAGGPNEQFF
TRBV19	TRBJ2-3	CASSIWGPHTDTQYF
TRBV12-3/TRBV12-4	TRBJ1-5	CASTALGQPQHF
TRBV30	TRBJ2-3	CAWKKVSSTDTQYF
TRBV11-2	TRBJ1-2	CASSLAPPGEGYTF
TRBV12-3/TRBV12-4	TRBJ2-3	CASSHRVQREGRNTQYF
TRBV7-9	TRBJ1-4	CASSLTRQTTNEKLFF
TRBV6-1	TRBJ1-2	CASSKVGGAGYGYTF
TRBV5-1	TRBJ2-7	CASSSRQGSSYEQYF
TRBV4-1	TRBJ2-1	CASSQDQLAGINEQFF
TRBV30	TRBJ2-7	CAWTAGPLSSYEQYF
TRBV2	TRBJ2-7	CASRVTAPGEQYF
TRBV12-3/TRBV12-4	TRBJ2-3	CASSTGPSGGWSTQYF
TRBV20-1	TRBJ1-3	CSAYSGTGVGGNTIYF
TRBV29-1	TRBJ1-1	CSVDEGRVNTEAFF
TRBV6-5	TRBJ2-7	CASSYSMDRGIYEQYF
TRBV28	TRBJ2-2	CASIGNVAGGIYTGELFF
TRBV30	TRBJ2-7	CAWSAGGELKRQYF
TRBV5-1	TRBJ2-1	CASGGRAGGSYNEQFF
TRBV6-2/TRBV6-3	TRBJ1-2	CASSYSRGLNYGYTF
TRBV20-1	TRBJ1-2	CSARTRGKSLTYGYTF
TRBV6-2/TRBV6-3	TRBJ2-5	CASSYFERETQYF
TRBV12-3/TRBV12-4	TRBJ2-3	CASSQGLAVNTQYF